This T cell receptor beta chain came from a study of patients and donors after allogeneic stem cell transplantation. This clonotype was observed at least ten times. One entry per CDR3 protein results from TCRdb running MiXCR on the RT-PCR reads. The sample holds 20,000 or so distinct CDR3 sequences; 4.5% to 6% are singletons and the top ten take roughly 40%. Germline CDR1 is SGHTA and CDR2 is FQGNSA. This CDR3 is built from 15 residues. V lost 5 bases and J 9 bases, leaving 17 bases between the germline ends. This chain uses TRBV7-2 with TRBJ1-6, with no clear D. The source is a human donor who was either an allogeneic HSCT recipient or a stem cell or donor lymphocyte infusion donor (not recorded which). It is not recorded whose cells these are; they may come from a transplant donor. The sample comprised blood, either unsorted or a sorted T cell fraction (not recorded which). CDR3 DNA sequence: TGTGCCAGCAGCGTCCCTCGGCGGGGAACTTCACCCCTCCACTTT. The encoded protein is CASSVPRRGTSPLHF.